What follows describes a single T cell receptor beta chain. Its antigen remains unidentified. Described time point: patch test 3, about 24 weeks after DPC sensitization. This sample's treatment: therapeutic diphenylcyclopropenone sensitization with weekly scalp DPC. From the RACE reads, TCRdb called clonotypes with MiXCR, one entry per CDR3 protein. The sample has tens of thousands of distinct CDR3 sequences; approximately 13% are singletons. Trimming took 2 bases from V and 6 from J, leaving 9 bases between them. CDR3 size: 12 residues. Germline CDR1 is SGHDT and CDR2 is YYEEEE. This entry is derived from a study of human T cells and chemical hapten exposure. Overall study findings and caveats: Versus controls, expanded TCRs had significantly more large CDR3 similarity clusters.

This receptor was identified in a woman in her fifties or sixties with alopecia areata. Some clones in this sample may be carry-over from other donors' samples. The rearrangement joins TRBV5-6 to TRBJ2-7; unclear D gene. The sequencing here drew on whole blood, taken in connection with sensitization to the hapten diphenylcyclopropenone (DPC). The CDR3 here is CASSFVRGEQYF. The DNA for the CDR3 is TGTGCCAGCAGCTTCGTGAGAGGCGAGCAGTACTTC.